One and the same sample provided the 15 T cell receptor beta chains below, sequenced in a study of T cell responses to AZD1222 COVID-19 vaccine. Generated by immunoSEQ multiplex PCR, the TCRdb table keeps only in-frame clones and is missing some. The sample gives about 140,000 clones, approximately 90% of which show up once; approximately 2% is in the top ten. The sample in question was peripheral blood, obtained 28 days after the second AZD1222 dose. The receptor source for this set is an adult who received the AZD1222 COVID-19 vaccine.

The rearrangement uses TRBV6-2 or TRBV6-3 and TRBJ2-2; 9 bases align to TRBD2. The ends lost 4 bases at V and 2 bases at J; junction bases unmatched: 11. The CDR3 loop spans 18 amino acids. Germline-derived CDR1 and CDR2 are MNHEY and SVGEGT. In nucleotides, the CDR3 is TGTGCCAGCAGTTTCCCGACTAGCGGTGCACCAAACACCGGGGAGCTGTTTTTT. This gives the protein CASSFPTSGAPNTGELFF.

This chain uses TRBV7-3 with TRBJ1-2, with D perhaps matching TRBD1 (5 bases). The V gene lost 0 bases and the J gene lost 7 bases, with 9 bases spanning the gap. CDR3 length equals 13 residues. Germline V gene data show CDR1 as SGHTA and CDR2 as FQGTGA. The CDR3 DNA reads as TGTGCCAGCAGCTTAACGTCTGGGGCTGGCTACACCTTC. Translating it yields CASSLTSGAGYTF.

The chain joins TRBV11-1 to TRBJ2-7; 8 bases are a match to TRBD2. This CDR3 spans 15 amino acids. With V trimmed by 5 bases and J by 0 bases, 6 bases remained unmatched. Germline CDR1 and CDR2: SGHAT and FQDESV (reference sequence). The CDR3 loop is CASSISGRGSYEQYF. CDR3 nucleotides: TGTGCCAGCAGCATCAGCGGGAGAGGCTCCTACGAGCAGTACTTC.

The rearrangement links TRBV19 to TRBJ1-5, with 7 bases matching TRBD1. CDR1 and CDR2 (germline): LNHDA, SQIVND (reference sequence). CDR3 size: 15 residues. V shed 6 bases and J 4 bases; nucleotides not matched to a gene: 9. CDR3 loop: CASRRTGTANQPQHF. CDR3 nucleotides: TGTGCCAGTAGGAGGACCGGGACAGCGAATCAGCCCCAGCATTTT.

This clone was seen only once. The gene calls are TRBV6-6 and TRBJ1-1; D gene uncertain. The CDR3 contains 14 residues. The germline CDR1 and CDR2 sequences are MNHNY and SVGAGI (reference sequence). V shed 0 bases and J shed 1 base, with 6 bases lying between them. The CDR3 loop is CASSYSAENTEAFF. The CDR3 nucleotides read TGTGCCAGCAGTTACTCGGCAGAGAACACTGAAGCTTTCTTT.

Notes on this clone: An end of the junction differs from the germline gene, which may be a read error. The chain recombines TRBV3-1 (or the pseudogene TRBV3-2) with TRBJ2-7; D unresolved. CDR3 size: 12 residues. Germline-derived CDR1 and CDR2 are LGHDT and YNNKEL (reference sequence). The CDR3 protein is CASSQVSHEQYF. CDR3 DNA sequence: TGTGCCAGCAGCCAAGTCTCCCACGAGCAGTACTTC.

The chain couples TRBV2 to TRBJ1-3, with TRBD1 matching over 7 bases. V was clipped by 0 bases and J by 0 bases; unmatched bases: 5. The CDR3 contains 17 residues. Germline CDR1 SNHLY, CDR2 FYNNEI. CDR3 residues: CASSEADGTASGNTIYF. CDR3 bases: TGTGCCAGCAGTGAAGCTGACGGGACAGCCTCTGGAAACACCATATATTTT. Complete variable domain (other parts from reference TRBV2 and TRBJ1-3): EPEVTQTPSHQVTQMGQEVILRCVPISNHLYFYWYRQILGQKVEFLVSFYNNEISEKSEIFDDQFSVERPDGSNFTLKIRSTKLEDSAMYFCASSEADGTASGNTIYFGEGSWLTVV.

The V and J genes are TRBV27 and TRBJ1-5; the D is unclear. Germline assignment: CDR1 MNHEY and CDR2 SMNVEV (reference sequence). V lost 6 bases and J 5 bases, leaving 17 bases between the germline ends. This CDR3 contains 15 residues. The CDR3 loop is CASRRGGQDDQPQHF. CDR3 DNA: TGTGCCAGCAGGAGAGGTGGGCAGGACGATCAGCCCCAGCATTTT.

This rearrangement joins TRBV10-1 to TRBJ2-2, with TRBD2 identical over 7 bases. V trimming: 1 base; J trimming: 4 bases; junction bases outside the gene matches: 3. Germline-derived CDR1 and CDR2 are WNHNN and SYGVQD (reference sequence). This CDR3 region has 15 residues. CDR3 sequence: CASSEFSGGTGELFF. The CDR3 nucleotides read TGCGCCAGCAGTGAGTTCTCGGGGGGCACCGGGGAGCTGTTTTTT.

The gene calls are TRBV24-1 and TRBJ2-3; a weak D match, TRBD2 (6 bases). CDR1 is KGHDR, CDR2 SFDVKD, per germline. V was pared by 0 bases and J by 5 bases, with 8 bases between. The CDR3 consists of 14 residues. For the CDR3, the DNA is TGTGCCACCAGTGATTTGCAGGAGGGAGATACGCAGTATTTT. Protein: CATSDLQEGDTQYF.

The gene calls are TRBV4-2 and TRBJ2-7; D possibly corresponds to TRBD2 (6 bases). The ends were cut back, 0 bases at V and 3 bases at J, with 15 bases in the middle. Germline V gene data show CDR1 as LGHNA and CDR2 as YNFKEQ. The CDR3 runs 16 residues. CDR3 coding DNA: TGTGCCAGCAGCCAAGATCAGGCGGGATTCTACTACGAGCAGTACTTC. Its protein is CASSQDQAGFYYEQYF.

This chain joins TRBV13 and TRBJ2-1; no reliable D call. V lost 1 base to trimming and J lost 1 base, with 8 bases between them. This CDR3 has 15 residues. CDR1 PRHDT and CDR2 FYEKMQ come from the germline V gene (reference sequence). The CDR3 reads CASSLVGVSYNEQFF. The CDR3 nucleotides are TGTGCCAGCAGCTTAGTCGGAGTATCCTACAATGAGCAGTTCTTC.

In its sample, this clone was seen once. The V and J genes are TRBV6-2 or TRBV6-3 and TRBJ1-2; 11 bases map to TRBD1. This CDR3 comprises 17 residues. Unmatched junction bases numbered 11, after V lost 5 bases and J lost 3 bases. CDR1 MNHEY and CDR2 SVGEGT come from the germline V gene. CDR3 DNA: TGTGCCAGCAGTGCCCACGGACAGGGGGCGCAGGACTATGGCTACACCTTC. Protein sequence: CASSAHGQGAQDYGYTF.

The chain uses TRBV2 and TRBJ1-1, with D perhaps TRBD1 (5 bases). The CDR3 runs 13 residues. The V and J ends lost 6 bases and 3 bases respectively, with 11 bases between them. Germline CDR1 is SNHLY and CDR2 is FYNNEI. The CDR3 DNA reads TGTGCCAGCAGGAGTGGAGGGGACACTGAAGCTTTCTTT. Amino acids: CASRSGGDTEAFF.

The rearrangement joins TRBV6-5 to TRBJ1-3; D is possibly TRBD1 (5 bases). This CDR3 is built from 15 residues. CDR1 MNHEY and CDR2 SVGAGI come from the germline V gene. V lost 6 bases and J lost 0, with 12 bases in between. The CDR3 DNA sequence: TGTGCCAGCAGCAACAGGAGTCCCTCTGGAAACACCATATATTTT. Encoded protein: CASSNRSPSGNTIYF.